This T cell receptor (beta chain) was sequenced for a study of shared clonotypes between healthy human individuals. Background on the study: The cohort comprised a couple of women and a few men. Their ages spanned 18 to 49 years. Study findings and constraints: Memory subsets had estimated richness that was generally smaller than that of naive subsets.

An even split of each subset's genomic DNA across several immunoSEQ plates was performed. Sequenced by immunoSEQ multiplex PCR; TCRdb stores in-frame clones only, minus some. This sample yields roughly 2.4 million clones, of which approximately 95% are seen a single time; roughly 0.13% belongs to the top ten. A word on this clone: Its antigen is as yet unknown.

CDR1 MNHNS and CDR2 SASEGT come from the germline V gene. Trimming cost V 8 bases and J 0 bases, with 11 bases left between them. This CDR3 contains 13 residues. Memory CD4+ cells were the fraction left after CD45RA+ naive selection. The genes are TRBV6-1 and TRBJ2-7; no clear D gene. The sample consisted of naive CD4+ T cells sorted from blood. Stated subset: CD45RA+ positively selected. The source is a man younger than 35 in good health. CDR3 residues: CASLTASSYEQYF. CDR3 DNA sequence: TGTGCCAGCCTAACGGCCTCCTCCTACGAGCAGTACTTC.